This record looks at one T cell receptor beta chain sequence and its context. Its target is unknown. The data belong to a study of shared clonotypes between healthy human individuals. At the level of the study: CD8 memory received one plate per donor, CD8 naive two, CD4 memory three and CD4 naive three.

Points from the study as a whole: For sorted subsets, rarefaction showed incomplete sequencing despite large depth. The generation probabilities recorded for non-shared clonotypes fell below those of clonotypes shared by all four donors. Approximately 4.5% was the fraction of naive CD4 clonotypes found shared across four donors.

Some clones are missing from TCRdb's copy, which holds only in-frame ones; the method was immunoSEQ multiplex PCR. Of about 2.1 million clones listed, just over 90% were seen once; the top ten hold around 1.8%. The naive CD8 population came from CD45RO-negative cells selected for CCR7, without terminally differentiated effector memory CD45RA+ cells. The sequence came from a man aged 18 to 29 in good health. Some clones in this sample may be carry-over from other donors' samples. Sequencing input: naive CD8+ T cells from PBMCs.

The CDR3: CASSQTGSMDEQFF. The CDR3 DNA reads TGCGCCAGCAGCCAGACAGGGTCAATGGATGAGCAGTTCTTC. The rearrangement links TRBV4-1 to TRBJ2-1, with 7 bases identical to TRBD1. V lost 3 bases, J lost 8 bases, and 7 bases stayed unmatched. From germline, CDR1 is MGHRA and CDR2 YSYEKL. The CDR3 has 14 amino acids.